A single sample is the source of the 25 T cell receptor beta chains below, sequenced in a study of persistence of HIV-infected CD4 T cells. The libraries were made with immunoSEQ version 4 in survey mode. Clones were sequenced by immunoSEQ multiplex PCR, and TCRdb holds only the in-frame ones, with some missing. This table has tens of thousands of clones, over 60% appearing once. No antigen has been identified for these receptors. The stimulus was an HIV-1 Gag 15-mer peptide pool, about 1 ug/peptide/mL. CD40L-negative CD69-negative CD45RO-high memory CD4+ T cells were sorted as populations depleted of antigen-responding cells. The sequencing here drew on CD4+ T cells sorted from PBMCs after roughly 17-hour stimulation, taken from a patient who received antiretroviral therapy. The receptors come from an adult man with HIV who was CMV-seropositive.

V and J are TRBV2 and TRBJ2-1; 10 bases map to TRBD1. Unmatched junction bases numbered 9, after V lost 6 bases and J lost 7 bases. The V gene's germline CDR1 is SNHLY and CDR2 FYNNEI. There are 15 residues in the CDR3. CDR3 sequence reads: CASSIRDRGGNEQFF. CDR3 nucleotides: TGTGCCAGCAGCATACGGGACAGGGGAGGGAATGAGCAGTTCTTC.

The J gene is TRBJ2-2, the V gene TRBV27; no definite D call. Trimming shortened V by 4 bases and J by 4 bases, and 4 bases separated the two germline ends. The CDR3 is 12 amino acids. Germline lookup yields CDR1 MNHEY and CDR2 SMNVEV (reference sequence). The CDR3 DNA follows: TGTGCCAGCAGTTGGAGCACCGGGGAGCTGTTTTTT. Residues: CASSWSTGELFF.

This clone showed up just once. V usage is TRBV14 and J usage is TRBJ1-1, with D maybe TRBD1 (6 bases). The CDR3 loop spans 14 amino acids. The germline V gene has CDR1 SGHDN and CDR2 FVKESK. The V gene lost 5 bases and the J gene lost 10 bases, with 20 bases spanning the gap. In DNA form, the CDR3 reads TGTGCCAGCAGCTTCTCCGGGACACCCCTCAGAGCTTTCTTT. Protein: CASSFSGTPLRAFF.

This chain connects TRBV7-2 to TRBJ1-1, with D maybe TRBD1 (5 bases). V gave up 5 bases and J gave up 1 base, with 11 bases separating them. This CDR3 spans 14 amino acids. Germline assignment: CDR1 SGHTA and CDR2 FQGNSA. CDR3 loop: CASSLGHSNTEAFF. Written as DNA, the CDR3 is TGTGCCAGCAGCCTAGGACACTCGAACACTGAAGCTTTCTTT.

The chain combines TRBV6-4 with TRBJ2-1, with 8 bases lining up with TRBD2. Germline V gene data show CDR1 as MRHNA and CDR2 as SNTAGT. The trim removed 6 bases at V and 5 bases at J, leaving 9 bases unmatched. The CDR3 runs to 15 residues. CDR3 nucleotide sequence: TGTGCCAGCAGCGCTACTAGCGGACTAGACAATGAGCAGTTCTTC. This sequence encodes CASSATSGLDNEQFF.

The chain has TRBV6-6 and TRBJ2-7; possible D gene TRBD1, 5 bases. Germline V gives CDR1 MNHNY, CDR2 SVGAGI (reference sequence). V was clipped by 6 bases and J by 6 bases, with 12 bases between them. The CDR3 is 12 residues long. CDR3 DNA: TGTGCCAGCAGCTCGGACATTCGCGAGCAGTACTTC. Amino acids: CASSSDIREQYF.

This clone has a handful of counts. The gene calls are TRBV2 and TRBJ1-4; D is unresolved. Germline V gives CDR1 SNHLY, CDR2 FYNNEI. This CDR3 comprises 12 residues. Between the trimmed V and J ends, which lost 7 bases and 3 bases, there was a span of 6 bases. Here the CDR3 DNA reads TGTGCCAGCAACCCGGCTAATGAAAAACTGTTTTTT. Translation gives CASNPANEKLFF.

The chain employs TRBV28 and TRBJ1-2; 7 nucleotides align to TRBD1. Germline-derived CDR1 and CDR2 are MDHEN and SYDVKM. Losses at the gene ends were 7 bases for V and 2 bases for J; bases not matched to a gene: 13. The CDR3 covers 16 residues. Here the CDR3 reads CASTGTVLMANYGYTF. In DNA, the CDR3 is TGTGCCAGCACCGGGACAGTTCTCATGGCGAACTATGGCTACACCTTC.

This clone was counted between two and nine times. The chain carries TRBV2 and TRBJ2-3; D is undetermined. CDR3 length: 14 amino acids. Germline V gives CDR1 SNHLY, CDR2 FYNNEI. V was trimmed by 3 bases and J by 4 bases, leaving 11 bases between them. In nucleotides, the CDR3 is TGTGCCAGCAGTGATGGCAACCCCCCAGATACGCAGTATTTT. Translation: CASSDGNPPDTQYF.

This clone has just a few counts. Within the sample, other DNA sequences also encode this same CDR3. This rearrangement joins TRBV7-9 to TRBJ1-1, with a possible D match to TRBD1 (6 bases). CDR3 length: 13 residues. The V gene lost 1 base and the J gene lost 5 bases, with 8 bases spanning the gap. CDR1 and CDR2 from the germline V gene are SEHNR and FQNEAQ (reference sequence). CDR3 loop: CASSLEGGTEAFF. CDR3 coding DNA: TGTGCCAGCAGCTTAGAGGGGGGGACTGAAGCTTTCTTT.

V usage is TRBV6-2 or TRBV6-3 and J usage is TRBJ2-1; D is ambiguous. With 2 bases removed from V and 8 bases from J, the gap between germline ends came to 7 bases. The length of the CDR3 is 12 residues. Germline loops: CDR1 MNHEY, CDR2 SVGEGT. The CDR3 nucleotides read TGTGCCAGCAGTTACAAGGTCCATGAGCAGTTCTTC. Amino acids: CASSYKVHEQFF.

In nucleotides, the CDR3 is TGTGCCAGCAGCTCCCGACAGGGCCCAGATACGCAGTATTTT. Protein: CASSSRQGPDTQYF. The chain joins TRBV7-3 to TRBJ2-3, with 7 bases fitting TRBD1. V gave up 4 bases and J gave up 4 bases; unmatched junction bases: 5. Germline V CDR1 and CDR2: SGHTA, FQGTGA. CDR3 length equals 14 residues.

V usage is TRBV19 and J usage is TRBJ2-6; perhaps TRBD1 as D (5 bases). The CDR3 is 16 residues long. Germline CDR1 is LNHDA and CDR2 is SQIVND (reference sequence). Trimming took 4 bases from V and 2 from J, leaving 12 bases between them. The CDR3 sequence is CASSTGGQAGANVLTF. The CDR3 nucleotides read TGTGCCAGTAGTACCGGCGGACAAGCTGGGGCCAACGTCCTGACTTTC. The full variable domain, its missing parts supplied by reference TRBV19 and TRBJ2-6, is DGGITQSPKYLFRKEGQNVTLSCEQNLNHDAMYWYRQDPGQGLRLIYYSQIVNDFQKGDIAEGYSVSREKKESFPLTVTSAQKNPTAFYLCASSTGGQAGANVLTFGAGSRLTVL.

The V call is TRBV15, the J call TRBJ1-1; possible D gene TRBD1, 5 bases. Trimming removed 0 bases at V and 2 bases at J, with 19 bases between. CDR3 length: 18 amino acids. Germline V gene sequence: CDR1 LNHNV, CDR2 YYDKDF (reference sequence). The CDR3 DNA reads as TGTGCCACCAGCAGAGAACCTGGGGGAGCCAGGGCTAACACTGAAGCTTTCTTT. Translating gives CATSREPGGARANTEAFF.

The CDR3 region is CASSARTSGGPYNEQFF. In DNA, the CDR3 is TGTGCCAGCAGCGCGAGGACTAGCGGGGGTCCCTACAATGAGCAGTTCTTC. The chain combines TRBV5-4 with TRBJ2-1; 13 bases fit TRBD2. Germline trimming cut 4 bases from V and 2 bases from J; bases unmatched to any gene: 6. This CDR3 has 17 amino acids. Germline V gene sequence: CDR1 SGHNT, CDR2 YYREEE (reference sequence).

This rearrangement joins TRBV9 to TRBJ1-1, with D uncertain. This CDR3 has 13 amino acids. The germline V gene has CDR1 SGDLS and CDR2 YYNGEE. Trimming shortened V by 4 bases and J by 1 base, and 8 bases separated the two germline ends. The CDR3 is CASSPPQNTEAFF. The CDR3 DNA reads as TGTGCCAGCAGCCCCCCACAGAACACTGAAGCTTTCTTT.

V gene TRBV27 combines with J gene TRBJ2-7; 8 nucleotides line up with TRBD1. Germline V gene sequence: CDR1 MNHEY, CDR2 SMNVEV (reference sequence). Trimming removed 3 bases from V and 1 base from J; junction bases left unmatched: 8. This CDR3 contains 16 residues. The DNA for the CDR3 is TGTGCCAGCAGTTTGTCACAGGGGGGTGGGTCCTACGAGCAGTACTTC. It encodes CASSLSQGGGSYEQYF.

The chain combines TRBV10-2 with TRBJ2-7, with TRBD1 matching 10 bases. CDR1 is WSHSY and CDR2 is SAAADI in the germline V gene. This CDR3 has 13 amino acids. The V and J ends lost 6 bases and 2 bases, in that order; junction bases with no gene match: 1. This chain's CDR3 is CASRTGGTYEQYF. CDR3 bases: TGCGCCAGCAGGACAGGGGGCACCTACGAGCAGTACTTC.

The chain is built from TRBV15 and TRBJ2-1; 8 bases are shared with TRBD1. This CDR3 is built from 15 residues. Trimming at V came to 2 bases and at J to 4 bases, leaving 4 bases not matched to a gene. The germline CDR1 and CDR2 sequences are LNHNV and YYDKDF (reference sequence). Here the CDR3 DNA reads TGTGCCACCAGCAGAACGGGACAGGTATACAATGAGCAGTTCTTC. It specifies CATSRTGQVYNEQFF.

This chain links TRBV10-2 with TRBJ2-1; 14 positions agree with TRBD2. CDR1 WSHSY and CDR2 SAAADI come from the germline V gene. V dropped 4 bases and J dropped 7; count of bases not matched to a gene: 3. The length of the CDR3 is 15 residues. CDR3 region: CASSGLAGGPNEQFF. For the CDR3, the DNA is TGCGCCAGCAGTGGACTAGCGGGGGGGCCGAATGAGCAGTTCTTC.

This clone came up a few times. CDR3 residues: CASSQGSGPNSPLHF. The CDR3 nucleotides are TGCGCCAGCAGCCAAGGGTCAGGCCCAAATTCACCCCTCCACTTT. The chain links TRBV4-1 to TRBJ1-6; D gene unclear. Germline CDR1 reads MGHRA; CDR2 reads YSYEKL. V shed 1 base and J shed 7 bases, with 11 bases lying between them. The CDR3 contains 15 residues.

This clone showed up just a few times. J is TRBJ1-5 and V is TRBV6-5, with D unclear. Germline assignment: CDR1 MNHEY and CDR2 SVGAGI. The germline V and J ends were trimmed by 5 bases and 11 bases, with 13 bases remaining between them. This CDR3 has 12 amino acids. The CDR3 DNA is TGTGCCAGCAGTCGTATAGGTGGGGCCCAGCATTTT. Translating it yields CASSRIGGAQHF.

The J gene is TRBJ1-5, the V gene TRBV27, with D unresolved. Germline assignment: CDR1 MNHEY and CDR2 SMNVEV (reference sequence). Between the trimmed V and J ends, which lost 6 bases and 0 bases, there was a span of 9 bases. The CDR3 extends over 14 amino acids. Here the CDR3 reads CASRNTYSNQPQHF. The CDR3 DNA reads TGTGCCAGCAGGAATACATATAGCAATCAGCCCCAGCATTTT.

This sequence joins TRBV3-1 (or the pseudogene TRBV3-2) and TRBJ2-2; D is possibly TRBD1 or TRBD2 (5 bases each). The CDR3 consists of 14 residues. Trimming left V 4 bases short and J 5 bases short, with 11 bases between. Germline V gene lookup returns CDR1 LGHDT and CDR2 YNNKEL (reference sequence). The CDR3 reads CASSPGARTGELFF. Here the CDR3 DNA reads TGTGCCAGCAGCCCCGGGGCACGAACCGGGGAGCTGTTTTTT.

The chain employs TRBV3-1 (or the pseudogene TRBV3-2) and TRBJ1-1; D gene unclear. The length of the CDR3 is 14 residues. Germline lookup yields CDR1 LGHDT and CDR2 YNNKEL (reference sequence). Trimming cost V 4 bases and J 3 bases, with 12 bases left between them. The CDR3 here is CASSPLSSYTEAFF. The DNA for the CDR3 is TGTGCCAGCAGCCCACTTTCAAGTTACACTGAAGCTTTCTTT.